The next 12 T cell receptor beta chains were all read from a single sample in a study of shared clonotypes between healthy human individuals. Only in-frame clones appear in the TCRdb table, and some are missing; sequencing was by immunoSEQ multiplex PCR. This table holds around 1.1 million clones, roughly 80% found once. Sequencing used memory CD4+ T cells from PBMCs. The subset is: CD45RA-negative fraction. These receptor sequences come from a young man in good health. Some clones in this sample may be carry-over from other donors' samples.

The V gene is TRBV28, the J gene TRBJ1-1; the D gene is possibly TRBD1 (6 bases). This CDR3 region has 14 residues. Looked up from germline, CDR1 is MDHEN and CDR2 is SYDVKM. Trimming removed 10 bases from V and 0 bases from J, with 15 bases in between. The CDR3 here is CAIRLGQLNTEAFF. The CDR3 nucleotides are TGTGCCATTCGACTAGGACAGTTGAACACTGAAGCTTTCTTT.

The rearrangement joins TRBV18 to TRBJ1-4; possibly TRBD1 for D (5 bases). V gave up 3 bases and J gave up 12 bases, with 17 bases separating them. The CDR3 is 14 residues long. CDR1 is KGHSH and CDR2 is LQKENI in the germline V gene. CDR3 DNA: TGTGCCAGCTCACCCGGGGCCCATTGGAGGGAACTGTTTTTT. It yields the protein CASSPGAHWRELFF.

This chain links TRBV6-6 with TRBJ1-4, with TRBD1 as a possible D gene (5 bases). Per germline, CDR1 MNHNY and CDR2 SVGAGI (reference sequence). This CDR3 contains 13 residues. V lost 2 bases to trimming and J lost 8 bases, with 9 bases between them. The CDR3 DNA follows: TGTGCCAGCAGTTACCGTGGGGACGAAAAACTGTTTTTT. Its translation: CASSYRGDEKLFF.

Points on this clone: Distinct nucleotide sequences in the sample also encode this CDR3. The chain links TRBV28 to TRBJ1-2; D uncertain. V lost 6 bases, J lost 7 bases, and 9 bases lay in between. The length of the CDR3 is 11 residues. CDR1 is MDHEN and CDR2 is SYDVKM in the germline V gene. CDR3: CASSSRSGYTF. The CDR3 DNA reads as TGTGCCAGCAGCTCCAGGAGTGGCTACACCTTC.

This clone occurred once. This may be a read error: a much more frequent sequence differs by one nucleotide. The V and J genes are TRBV29-1 and TRBJ1-1; no clear D gene. This CDR3 contains 14 residues. The V and J ends lost 4 bases and 1 base respectively, with 13 bases between them. Germline V gene lookup returns CDR1 SQVTM and CDR2 ANQGSEA. The CDR3 bases are TGCAGCGTTGCCACGAGGGCAGCGAACACTGAAGCTTTCTTT. Amino acids: CSVATRAANTEAFF.

The chain employs TRBV7-6 and TRBJ2-7; 9 bases fit TRBD2. This CDR3 has 14 amino acids. Germline CDR1 reads SGHVS; CDR2 reads FNYEAQ. With V trimmed by 5 bases and J by 4 bases, 6 bases remained unmatched. In DNA, the CDR3 is TGTGCCAGCAGCCCGCGGGAGGGGGGTTACGAGCAGTACTTC. It specifies CASSPREGGYEQYF.

The sample holds one count of this clone. Other DNA variants within this sample encode the same CDR3. The chain links TRBV28 to TRBJ1-1; 10 bases are a match to TRBD1. Germline V gene sequence: CDR1 MDHEN, CDR2 SYDVKM. CDR3 size: 12 residues. Losses at the gene ends were 6 bases for V and 8 bases for J; bases not matched to a gene: 3. DNA for the CDR3: TGTGCCAGCAGGGACAGGGGGACCGAAGCTTTCTTT. Protein product: CASRDRGTEAFF.

In this sample, this clone turned up a few times. Within the sample, other DNA sequences also encode this same CDR3. The genes are TRBV27 and TRBJ2-6; D gene uncertain. CDR3 length: 13 residues. Trimming cost V 4 bases and J 0 bases, with 1 base left between them. Germline V gives CDR1 MNHEY, CDR2 SMNVEV (reference sequence). This chain's CDR3 is CASSSSGANVLTF. For the CDR3, the DNA is TGTGCCAGCAGTTCCTCTGGGGCCAACGTCCTGACTTTC.

The CDR3 loop is CASSEEAGNTIYF. The CDR3 DNA is TGTGCCAGCAGTGAGGAGGCTGGAAACACCATATATTTT. This chain links TRBV2 with TRBJ1-3; D call uncertain. The CDR3 has 13 residues. Trimming took off 3 bases at V and 2 bases at J, with 5 bases between the two ends. CDR1 is SNHLY and CDR2 is FYNNEI in the germline V gene.

V gene TRBV4-2 combines with J gene TRBJ2-1; 8 nucleotides match TRBD2. CDR3 length equals 16 residues. Germline CDR1 is LGHNA and CDR2 is YNFKEQ. V was clipped by 0 bases and J by 9 bases; unmatched bases: 10. CDR3 in amino acids: CASSQEVAGKAGEQFF. The CDR3 DNA reads as TGTGCCAGCAGCCAAGAGGTAGCGGGAAAAGCGGGTGAGCAGTTCTTC.

Points on this clone: This may be a read error, as it is one base from a much larger clone. The rearrangement links TRBV30 to TRBJ1-1; perhaps TRBD1 as D (5 bases). This CDR3 spans 14 amino acids. Looked up from germline, CDR1 is GTSNPN and CDR2 is SVGIG (reference sequence). V lost 2 bases and J lost 10, with 20 bases in between. The chain's CDR3 is CAWSPIRGTAGAFF. The CDR3, as DNA: TGTGCCTGGAGTCCCATAAGGGGCACAGCTGGAGCTTTCTTT.

The chain has TRBV19 and TRBJ2-3; maybe TRBD2 (5 bases). The CDR3 spans 16 residues. CDR1 is LNHDA, CDR2 SQIVND, per germline (reference sequence). Trimming left V 3 bases short and J 3 bases short, with 16 bases between. The chain's CDR3 is CASSILSAPGTDTQYF. The CDR3 region has the DNA TGTGCCAGTAGTATCCTTAGCGCCCCCGGGACAGATACGCAGTATTTT.